These 20 T cell receptor beta chains were sequenced from one sample in a study of cytomegalovirus exposure and HLA in healthy donors. Libraries were prepared by immunoSEQ multiplex PCR; TCRdb keeps only in-frame clonotypes and omits some of them. This sample has about 150,000 clones, with 89% found just once. Sequenced input: PBMCs. The receptors here all came from a young woman in good health and CMV-seropositive.

The gene calls are TRBV28 and TRBJ2-4, with D maybe TRBD2 (6 bases). The CDR3 loop spans 13 amino acids. Per the germline V gene, CDR1 is MDHEN and CDR2 is SYDVKM. Trimming removed 6 bases at V and 7 bases at J, with 13 bases between. CDR3 region: CASSPGGGNIQYF. CDR3 in DNA: TGTGCCAGCAGCCCCGGGGGTGGGAACATTCAGTACTTC.

The chain has TRBV5-5 and TRBJ2-7; D remains unclear. V shed 3 bases and J shed 3 bases, with 4 bases lying between them. The CDR3 covers 11 residues. Germline CDR1 is SGHKS and CDR2 is YYEKEE (reference sequence). The CDR3 DNA sequence: TGTGCCAGCAGCTCTAGCTACGAGCAGTACTTC. Translating it yields CASSSSYEQYF.

As concerns this clone: Other nucleotide sequences in the sample specify the same CDR3. The chain uses TRBV7-2 and TRBJ2-7, with TRBD2 matching 11 bases. The CDR3 loop spans 15 amino acids. CDR1 and CDR2 from the germline V gene are SGHTA and FQGNSA. V was clipped by 3 bases and J by 0 bases; unmatched bases: 1. As DNA, the CDR3 is TGTGCCAGCAGCTTTAGCGGGGGGGCCTCCTACGAGCAGTACTTC. This codes for CASSFSGGASYEQYF.

V and J are TRBV27 and TRBJ1-2; TRBD1 agrees at 8 bases. The germline V gene has CDR1 MNHEY and CDR2 SMNVEV (reference sequence). V lost 5 bases to trimming and J lost 4 bases; unmatched junction nucleotides: 6. This CDR3 is built from 14 residues. CDR3 nucleotide sequence: TGTGCCAGCAGTACGACGACAGGGGTCTATGGCTACACCTTC. Protein: CASSTTTGVYGYTF.

The V gene is TRBV2, the J gene TRBJ2-7; TRBD1 might be the D (5 bases). V was pared by 5 bases and J by 4 bases, with 15 bases between. The CDR3 length is 14 residues. Germline values: CDR1 SNHLY, CDR2 FYNNEI. The CDR3 DNA reads as TGTGCCAGCAGTCGCCCCAGGGCACCTTACGAGCAGTACTTC. As protein: CASSRPRAPYEQYF.

V usage is TRBV7-6 and J usage is TRBJ1-1; 9 bases align to TRBD1. The ends lost 1 base at V and 4 bases at J; junction bases unmatched: 4. Germline V gene lookup returns CDR1 SGHVS and CDR2 FNYEAQ. The CDR3 has 15 residues. CDR3 DNA sequence: TGTGCCAGCAGCTTAGGCTACAGGGGGCTCACTGAAGCTTTCTTT. Translating gives CASSLGYRGLTEAFF. Using reference TRBV7-6 and TRBJ1-1 for the parts outside the CDR3, the full variable domain is GAGVSQSPRYKVTKRGQDVALRCDPISGHVSLYWYRQALGQGPEFLTYFNYEAQQDKSGLPNDRFSAERPEGSISTLTIQRTEQRDSAMYRCASSLGYRGLTEAFFGQGTRLTVV.

V and J are TRBV28 and TRBJ1-4, with 7 bases lining up with TRBD1. Germline values: CDR1 MDHEN, CDR2 SYDVKM. V trimming: 5 bases; J trimming: 7 bases; junction bases outside the gene matches: 13. CDR3 length: 16 amino acids. CDR3 protein: CASSQSRQGALEKLFF. In DNA form, the CDR3 reads TGTGCCAGCAGTCAAAGCAGACAGGGCGCACTTGAAAAACTGTTTTTT.

The chain carries TRBV7-3 and TRBJ2-1; 10 positions match TRBD2. The length of the CDR3 is 14 residues. CDR1 and CDR2 (germline): SGHTA, FQGTGA. Trimming at V came to 3 bases and at J to 8 bases, leaving 4 bases not matched to a gene. The CDR3 coding sequence is TGTGCCAGCAGCTTTCGTCTAGCGGGGGATGAGCAGTTCTTC. It yields the protein CASSFRLAGDEQFF.

CDR3 bases: TGCAGCGTTGAAGAGGGACAGGGGTTAAGGAATGAGCAGTTCTTC. It is translated as CSVEEGQGLRNEQFF. The chain combines TRBV29-1 with TRBJ2-1, with 10 nucleotides matching TRBD1. CDR1 and CDR2 (germline): SQVTM, ANQGSEA. This CDR3 comprises 15 residues. With 0 bases clipped from V and 7 bases from J, the junction kept 6 bases outside the gene matches.

CDR3: CASSGADRGLYEQYF. The CDR3 bases are TGTGCCAGTAGTGGGGCGGACAGGGGTTTGTACGAGCAGTACTTC. The genes are TRBV19 and TRBJ2-7, with 9 bases matching TRBD1. V was pared by 5 bases and J by 4 bases, with 9 bases of the junction left unmatched. Germline CDR1 reads LNHDA; CDR2 reads SQIVND (reference sequence). This CDR3 has 15 residues.

This rearrangement joins TRBV27 to TRBJ2-6, with 7 positions matching TRBD2. Trimming removed 6 bases from V and 0 bases from J; junction bases left unmatched: 5. The CDR3 is 16 residues long. Looked up from germline, CDR1 is MNHEY and CDR2 is SMNVEV (reference sequence). The chain's CDR3 is CASRRSGTSGANVLTF. CDR3 DNA: TGTGCCAGCAGGAGGAGCGGGACCTCTGGGGCCAACGTCCTGACTTTC.

The genes are TRBV9 and TRBJ2-3, with 11 bases identical to TRBD1. The length of the CDR3 is 15 residues. After removal of 3 bases from V and 4 bases from J, the junction contained 4 bases not matched to a gene. Germline assignment: CDR1 SGDLS and CDR2 YYNGEE. The CDR3 spells CASSAGQGVSDTQYF. CDR3 DNA sequence: TGTGCCAGCAGCGCGGGACAGGGGGTATCAGATACGCAGTATTTT. Complete variable domain (other parts from reference TRBV9 and TRBJ2-3): DSGVTQTPKHLITATGQRVTLRCSPRSGDLSVYWYQQSLDQGLQFLIQYYNGEERAKGNILERFSAQQFPDLHSELNLSSLELGDSALYFCASSAGQGVSDTQYFGPGTRLTVL.

The chain couples TRBV30 to TRBJ1-4; 7 nucleotides agree with TRBD1. V was pared by 7 bases and J by 4 bases, with 6 bases of the junction left unmatched. Germline CDR1 and CDR2: GTSNPN and SVGIG (reference sequence). The CDR3 totals 13 residues. CDR3 sequence reads: CASAGTVNEKLFF. CDR3 in DNA: TGTGCCTCCGCCGGGACAGTTAATGAAAAACTGTTTTTT.

The chain is built from TRBV27 and TRBJ1-2, with D maybe TRBD1 (6 bases). The CDR3 runs 17 residues. With 5 bases removed from V and 6 bases from J, the gap between germline ends came to 25 bases. Looked up from germline, CDR1 is MNHEY and CDR2 is SMNVEV (reference sequence). Here the CDR3 reads CASSPNPATGVLNGYTF. CDR3 coding DNA: TGTGCCAGCAGTCCGAACCCCGCGACAGGAGTATTGAATGGCTACACCTTC.

The CDR3 loop reads CASSSAGLADTQYF. CDR3 nucleotides: TGCGCCAGCAGCTCGGCGGGTCTCGCAGATACGCAGTATTTT. This chain connects TRBV5-1 to TRBJ2-3, with D possibly matching TRBD2 (5 bases). V lost 3 bases to trimming and J lost 4 bases, with 12 bases between them. The CDR3 is 14 residues long. From germline, CDR1 is SGHRS and CDR2 YFSETQ.

The rearrangement uses TRBV19 and TRBJ1-2; 9 bases are shared with TRBD1. The CDR3 contains 16 residues. Germline V CDR1 and CDR2: LNHDA, SQIVND (reference sequence). V was pared by 9 bases and J by 0 bases, with 11 bases of the junction left unmatched. The CDR3 nucleotides read TGTGCCAGCACCGGGACAGGGCCACCGACTAACTATGGCTACACCTTC. Its translation: CASTGTGPPTNYGYTF.

The chain is built from TRBV2 and TRBJ2-7, with a weak D call TRBD2 (6 bases). The CDR3 loop spans 12 amino acids. In germline, CDR1 is SNHLY, CDR2 FYNNEI. Trimming left V 7 bases short and J 7 bases short, with 14 bases between. CDR3 DNA: TGTGCCAGCACCCAAGAGGGGAGGGAGCAGTACTTC. Translated, it gives CASTQEGREQYF.

The chain joins TRBV6-1 to TRBJ1-5, with 9 bases matching TRBD1. The CDR3 is 15 amino acids. V lost 6 bases, J lost 4 bases, and 7 bases stayed unmatched. In germline, CDR1 is MNHNS, CDR2 SASEGT. As DNA, the CDR3 is TGTGCCAGCAGGGGGGGACAGGGACTTAATCAGCCCCAGCATTTT. Translation gives CASRGGQGLNQPQHF.

J is TRBJ2-1 and V is TRBV7-9, with 10 bases fitting TRBD2. Germline CDR1 reads SEHNR; CDR2 reads FQNEAQ (reference sequence). The V gene end was trimmed by 5 bases and the J gene end by 4 bases; junction bases not matched to a gene: 5. The CDR3 contains 15 residues. CDR3 sequence: CASSRGLADYNEQFF. The CDR3 DNA sequence: TGTGCCAGCAGCCGCGGACTAGCGGATTACAATGAGCAGTTCTTC.

J is TRBJ2-7 and V is TRBV20-1, with D maybe TRBD1 (5 bases). Per germline, CDR1 DFQATT and CDR2 SNEGSKA (reference sequence). V lost 0 bases and J 5 bases, leaving 5 bases between the germline ends. The CDR3 spans 11 residues. As DNA, the CDR3 is TGCAGTGCTAGAGACAGGGACGAGCAGTACTTC. Its translation is CSARDRDEQYF.